What follows is one TCR beta chain and its context. Antigen specificity is unknown. Time point denoted: sample taken at primary tumor resection. In each case, whole RNA from tumor, nontumor lung or frozen PBMC was sequenced unsorted. The donor population consisted of approximately 70 patients with untreated, early-stage non-small cell lung cancer. These data come from a study of spatial heterogeneity in lung cancer. Study background: Sequences of the beta chain were consistently detected in greater numbers than alpha-chain sequences.

TCRdb processed the 5' RACE reads anew with MiXCR; each CDR3 protein has one entry. The data hold roughly 82,000 distinct CDR3 sequences, with roughly 13% observed a single time. Trimming took 9 bases from V and 2 from J; bases not matched to a gene: 5. Germline V lookup: CDR1 SGHRS, CDR2 YFSETQ. The CDR3 is 13 residues long. Study-level points and caveats: At resection, ubiquitous expanded tumor TCRs appeared in blood more than at follow-up.

V is TRBV5-1 and J is TRBJ2-1, with TRBD1 matching 7 bases. The sample was PBMCs, taken at surgery. This clonotype was obtained from a male donor with early-stage non-small cell lung cancer. The CDR3 coding sequence is TGCGCCACCAGGGGACAGACCTACAATGAGCAGTTCTTC. This sequence encodes CATRGQTYNEQFF.